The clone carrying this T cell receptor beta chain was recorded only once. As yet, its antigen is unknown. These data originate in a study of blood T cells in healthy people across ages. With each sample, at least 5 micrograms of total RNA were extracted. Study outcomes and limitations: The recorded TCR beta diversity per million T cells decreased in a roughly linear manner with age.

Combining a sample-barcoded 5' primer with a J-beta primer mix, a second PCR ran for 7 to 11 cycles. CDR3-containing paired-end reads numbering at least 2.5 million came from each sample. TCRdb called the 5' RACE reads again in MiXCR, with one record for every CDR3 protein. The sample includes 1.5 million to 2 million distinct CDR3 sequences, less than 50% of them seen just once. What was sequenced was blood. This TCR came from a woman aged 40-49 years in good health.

CDR3 bases: TGTGCCGGCACTCGGGGGGCCGGGGAAAAACTGTTTTTT. Encoded protein: CAGTRGAGEKLFF. The chain joins TRBV6-1 to TRBJ1-4; a possible D gene is TRBD1 (6 bases). Germline-derived CDR1 and CDR2 are MNHNS and SASEGT. CDR3 size: 13 residues. V was clipped by 11 bases and J by 8 bases, with 18 bases between them.